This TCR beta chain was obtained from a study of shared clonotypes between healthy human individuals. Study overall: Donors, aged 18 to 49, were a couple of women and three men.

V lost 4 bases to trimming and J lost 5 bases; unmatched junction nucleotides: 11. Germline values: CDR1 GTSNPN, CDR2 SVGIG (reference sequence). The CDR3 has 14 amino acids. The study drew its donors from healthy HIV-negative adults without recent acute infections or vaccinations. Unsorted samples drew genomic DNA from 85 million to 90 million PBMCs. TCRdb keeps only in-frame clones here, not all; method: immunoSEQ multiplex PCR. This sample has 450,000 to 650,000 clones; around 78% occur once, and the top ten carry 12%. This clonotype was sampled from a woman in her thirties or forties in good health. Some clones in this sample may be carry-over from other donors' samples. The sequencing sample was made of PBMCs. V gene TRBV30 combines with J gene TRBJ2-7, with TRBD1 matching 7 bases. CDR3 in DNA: TGTGCCTGGACCTTAGGGGACAGCGCCGACGAGCAGTACTTC. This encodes CAWTLGDSADEQYF.